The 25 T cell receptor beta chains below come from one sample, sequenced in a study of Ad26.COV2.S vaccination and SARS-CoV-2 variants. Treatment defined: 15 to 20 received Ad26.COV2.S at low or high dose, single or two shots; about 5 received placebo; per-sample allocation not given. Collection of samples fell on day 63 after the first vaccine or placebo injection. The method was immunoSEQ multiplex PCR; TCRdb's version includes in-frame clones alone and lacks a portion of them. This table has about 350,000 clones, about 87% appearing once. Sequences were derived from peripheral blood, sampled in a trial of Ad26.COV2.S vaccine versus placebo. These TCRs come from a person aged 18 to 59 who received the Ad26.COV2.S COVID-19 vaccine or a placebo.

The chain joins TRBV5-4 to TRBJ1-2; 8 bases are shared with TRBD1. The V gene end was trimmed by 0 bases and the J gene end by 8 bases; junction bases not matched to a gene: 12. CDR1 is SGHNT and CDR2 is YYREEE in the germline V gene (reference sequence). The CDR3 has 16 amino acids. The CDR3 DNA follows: TGTGCCAGCAGCTTGGCCCCACGACAGGGGAGAGGAGGCTACACCTTC. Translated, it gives CASSLAPRQGRGGYTF.

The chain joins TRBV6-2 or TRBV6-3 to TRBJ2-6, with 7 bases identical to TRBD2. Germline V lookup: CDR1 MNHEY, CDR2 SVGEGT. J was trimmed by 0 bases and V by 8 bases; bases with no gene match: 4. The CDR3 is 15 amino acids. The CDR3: CASGSSGSGANVLTF. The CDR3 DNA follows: TGTGCCAGCGGTTCTAGCGGCTCTGGGGCCAACGTCCTGACTTTC.

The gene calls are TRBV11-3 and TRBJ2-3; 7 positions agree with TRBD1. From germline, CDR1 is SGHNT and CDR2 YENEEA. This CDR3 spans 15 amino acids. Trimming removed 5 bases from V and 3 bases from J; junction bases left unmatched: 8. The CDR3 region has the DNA TGTGCCAGCAGCCCCAGACAGGGTCCGACAGATACGCAGTATTTT. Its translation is CASSPRQGPTDTQYF.

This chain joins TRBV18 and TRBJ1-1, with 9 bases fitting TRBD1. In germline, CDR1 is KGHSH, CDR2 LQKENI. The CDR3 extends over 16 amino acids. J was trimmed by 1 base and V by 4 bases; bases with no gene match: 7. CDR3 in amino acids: CASSLTGTGSNTEAFF. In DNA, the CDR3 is TGTGCCAGCTCACTAACCGGGACAGGGTCGAACACTGAAGCTTTCTTT.

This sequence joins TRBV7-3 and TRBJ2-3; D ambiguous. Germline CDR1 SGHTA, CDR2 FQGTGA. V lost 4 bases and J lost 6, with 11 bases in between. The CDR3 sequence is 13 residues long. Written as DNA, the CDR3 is TGTGCCAGCAGCTCCTCGGTCTGGGATACGCAGTATTTT. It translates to CASSSSVWDTQYF. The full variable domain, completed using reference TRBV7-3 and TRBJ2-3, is GAGVSQTPSNKVTEKGKYVELRCDPISGHTALYWYRQSLGQGPEFLIYFQGTGAADDSGLPNDRFFAVRPEGSVSTLKIQRTERGDSAVYLCASSSSVWDTQYFGPGTRLTVL.

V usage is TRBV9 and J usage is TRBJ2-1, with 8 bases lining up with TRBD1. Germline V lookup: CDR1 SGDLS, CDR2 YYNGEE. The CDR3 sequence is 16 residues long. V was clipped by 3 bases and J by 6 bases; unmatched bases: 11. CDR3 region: CASSDRTGQMGNEQFF. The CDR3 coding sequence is TGTGCCAGCAGCGACCGGACAGGGCAAATGGGCAATGAGCAGTTCTTC.

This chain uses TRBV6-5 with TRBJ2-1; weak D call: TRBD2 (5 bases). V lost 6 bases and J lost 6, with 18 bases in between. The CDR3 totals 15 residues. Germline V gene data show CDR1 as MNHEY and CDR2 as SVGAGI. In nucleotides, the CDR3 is TGTGCCAGCAGGGCACTAGAGTTCGGGGTCAATGAGCAGTTCTTC. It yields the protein CASRALEFGVNEQFF.

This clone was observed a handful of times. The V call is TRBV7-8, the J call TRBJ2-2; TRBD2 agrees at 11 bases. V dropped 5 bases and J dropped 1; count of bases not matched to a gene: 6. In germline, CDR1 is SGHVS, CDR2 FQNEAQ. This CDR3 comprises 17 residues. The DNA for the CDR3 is TGTGCCAGCAGCCCACACCTAGCGGGAGGGAACACCGGGGAGCTGTTTTTT. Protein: CASSPHLAGGNTGELFF.

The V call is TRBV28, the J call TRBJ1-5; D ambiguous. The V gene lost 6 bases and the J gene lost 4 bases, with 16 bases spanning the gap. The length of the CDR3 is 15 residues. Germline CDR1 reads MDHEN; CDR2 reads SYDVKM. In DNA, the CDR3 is TGTGCCAGCAGAAACCGGGTCGGAACAAATCAGCCCCAGCATTTT. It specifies CASRNRVGTNQPQHF.

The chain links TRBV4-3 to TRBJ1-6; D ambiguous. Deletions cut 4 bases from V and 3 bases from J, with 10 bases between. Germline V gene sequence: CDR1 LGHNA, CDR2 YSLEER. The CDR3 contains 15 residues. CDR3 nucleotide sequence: TGCGCCAGCAGCCTGAGGACCGGCTATAATTCACCCCTCCACTTT. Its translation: CASSLRTGYNSPLHF.

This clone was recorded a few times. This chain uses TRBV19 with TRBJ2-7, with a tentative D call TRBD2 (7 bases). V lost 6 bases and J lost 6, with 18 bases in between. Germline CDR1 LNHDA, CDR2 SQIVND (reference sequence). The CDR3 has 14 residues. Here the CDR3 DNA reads TGTGCCAGTAGGACACTCGAGGGGGGGGCCGAGCAGTACTTC. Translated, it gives CASRTLEGGAEQYF.

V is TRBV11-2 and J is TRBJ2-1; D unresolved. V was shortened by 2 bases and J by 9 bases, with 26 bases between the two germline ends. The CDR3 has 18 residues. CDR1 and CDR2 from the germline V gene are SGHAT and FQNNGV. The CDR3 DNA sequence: TGTGCCAGCAGCTTATGGGCCCCCGAAGCGTACGGATCGGGTGAGCAGTTCTTC. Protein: CASSLWAPEAYGSGEQFF.

This chain's CDR3 is CASSPEWGGNNEQFF. The CDR3 DNA sequence: TGTGCCAGCTCACCGGAGTGGGGGGGCAACAATGAGCAGTTCTTC. The rearrangement uses TRBV18 and TRBJ2-1; tentatively, D is TRBD2 (7 bases). Germline-derived CDR1 and CDR2 are KGHSH and LQKENI. The V and J ends lost 3 bases and 5 bases respectively, with 14 bases between them. The CDR3 consists of 15 residues.

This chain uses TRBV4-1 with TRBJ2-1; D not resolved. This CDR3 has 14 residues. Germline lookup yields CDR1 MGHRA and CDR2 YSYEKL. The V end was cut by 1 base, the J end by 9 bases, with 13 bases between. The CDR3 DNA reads TGCGCCAGCAGCCAAGGGGGTGGAGCCGGTGAGCAGTTCTTC. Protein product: CASSQGGGAGEQFF.

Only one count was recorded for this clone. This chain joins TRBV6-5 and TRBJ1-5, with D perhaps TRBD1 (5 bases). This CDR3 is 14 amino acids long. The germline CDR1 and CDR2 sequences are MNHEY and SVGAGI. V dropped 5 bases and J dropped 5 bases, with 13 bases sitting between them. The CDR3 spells CASSTSGTYQPQHF. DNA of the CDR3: TGTGCCAGCAGTACATCCGGGACTTATCAGCCCCAGCATTTT.

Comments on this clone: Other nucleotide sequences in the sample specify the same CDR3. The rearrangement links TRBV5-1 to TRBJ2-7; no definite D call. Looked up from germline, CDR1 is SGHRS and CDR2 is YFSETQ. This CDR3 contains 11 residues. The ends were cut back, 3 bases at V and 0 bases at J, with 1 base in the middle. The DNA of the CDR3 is TGCGCCAGCAGCTCCTCCTACGAGCAGTACTTC. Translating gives CASSSSYEQYF.

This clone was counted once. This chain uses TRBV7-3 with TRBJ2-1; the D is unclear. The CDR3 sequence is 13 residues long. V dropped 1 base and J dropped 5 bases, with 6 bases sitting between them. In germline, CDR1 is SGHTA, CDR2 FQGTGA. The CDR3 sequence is CASSLRNNNEQFF. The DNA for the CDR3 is TGTGCCAGCAGCTTAAGGAACAACAATGAGCAGTTCTTC.

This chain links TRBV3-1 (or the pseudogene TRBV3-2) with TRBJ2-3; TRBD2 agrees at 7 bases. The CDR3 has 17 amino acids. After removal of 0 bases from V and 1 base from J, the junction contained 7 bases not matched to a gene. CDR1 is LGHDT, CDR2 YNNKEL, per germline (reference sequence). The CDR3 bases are TGTGCCAGCAGCCAAGATGGACGAGCGGGGCGCACAGATACGCAGTATTTT. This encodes CASSQDGRAGRTDTQYF.

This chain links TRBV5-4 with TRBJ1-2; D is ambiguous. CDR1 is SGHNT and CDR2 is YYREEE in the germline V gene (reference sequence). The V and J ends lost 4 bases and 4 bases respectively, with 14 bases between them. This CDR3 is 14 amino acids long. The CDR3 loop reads CASSPRDDFYGYTF. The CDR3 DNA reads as TGTGCCAGCAGCCCCCGAGATGATTTCTATGGCTACACCTTC.

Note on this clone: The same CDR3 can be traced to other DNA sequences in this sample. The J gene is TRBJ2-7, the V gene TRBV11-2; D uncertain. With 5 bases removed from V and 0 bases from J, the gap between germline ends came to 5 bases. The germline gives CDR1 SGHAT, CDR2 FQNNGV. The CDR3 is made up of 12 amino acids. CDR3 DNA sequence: TGTGCCAGCAGCCTAGTCTCCTACGAGCAGTACTTC. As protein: CASSLVSYEQYF.

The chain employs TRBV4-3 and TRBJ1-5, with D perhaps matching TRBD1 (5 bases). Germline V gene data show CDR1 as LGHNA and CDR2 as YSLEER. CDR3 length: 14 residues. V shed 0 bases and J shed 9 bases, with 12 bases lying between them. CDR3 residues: CASSQDRGDRPQHF. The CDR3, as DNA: TGCGCCAGCAGCCAAGATCGGGGGGACCGGCCCCAGCATTTT.

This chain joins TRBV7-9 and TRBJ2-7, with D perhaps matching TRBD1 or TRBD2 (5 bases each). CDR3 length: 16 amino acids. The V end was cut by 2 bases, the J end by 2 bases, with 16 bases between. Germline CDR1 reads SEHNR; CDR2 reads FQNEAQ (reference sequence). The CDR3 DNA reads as TGTGCCAGCAGCTTATCCGGGGCACTCCAACCCTACGAGCAGTACTTC. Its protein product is CASSLSGALQPYEQYF.

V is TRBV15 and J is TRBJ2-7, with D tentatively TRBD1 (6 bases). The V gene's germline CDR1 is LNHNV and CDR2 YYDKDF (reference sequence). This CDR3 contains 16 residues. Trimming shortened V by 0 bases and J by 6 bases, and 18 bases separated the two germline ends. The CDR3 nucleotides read TGTGCCACCAGCAGAGAGGGAAACAGGGTATGGGGCGAGCAGTACTTC. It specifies CATSREGNRVWGEQYF.

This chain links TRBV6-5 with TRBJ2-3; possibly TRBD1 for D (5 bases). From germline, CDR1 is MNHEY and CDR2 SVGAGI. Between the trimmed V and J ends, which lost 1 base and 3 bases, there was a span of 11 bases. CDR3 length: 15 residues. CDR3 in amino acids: CASSYLGAGTDTQYF. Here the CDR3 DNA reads TGTGCCAGCAGTTACTTAGGGGCAGGGACAGATACGCAGTATTTT.

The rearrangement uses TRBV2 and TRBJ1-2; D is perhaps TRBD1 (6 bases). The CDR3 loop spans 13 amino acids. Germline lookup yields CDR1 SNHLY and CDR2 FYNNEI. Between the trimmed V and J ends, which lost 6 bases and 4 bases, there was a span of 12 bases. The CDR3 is CASRAQGFYGYTF. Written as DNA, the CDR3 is TGTGCCAGCAGGGCACAGGGTTTCTATGGCTACACCTTC.